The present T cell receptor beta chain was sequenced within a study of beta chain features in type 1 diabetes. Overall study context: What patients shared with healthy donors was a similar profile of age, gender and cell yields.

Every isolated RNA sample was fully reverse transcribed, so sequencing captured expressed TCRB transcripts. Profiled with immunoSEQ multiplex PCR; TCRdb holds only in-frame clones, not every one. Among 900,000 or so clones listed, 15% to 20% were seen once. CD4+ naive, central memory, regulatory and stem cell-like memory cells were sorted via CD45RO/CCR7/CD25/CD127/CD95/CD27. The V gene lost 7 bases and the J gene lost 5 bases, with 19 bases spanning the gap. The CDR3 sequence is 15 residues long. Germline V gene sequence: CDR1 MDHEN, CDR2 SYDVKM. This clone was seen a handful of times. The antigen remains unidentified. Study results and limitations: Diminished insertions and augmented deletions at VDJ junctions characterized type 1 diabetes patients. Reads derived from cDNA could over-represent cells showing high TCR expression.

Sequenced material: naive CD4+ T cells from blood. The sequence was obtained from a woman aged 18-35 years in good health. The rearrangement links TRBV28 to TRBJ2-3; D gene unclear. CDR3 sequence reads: CASTNPQGIQDTQYF. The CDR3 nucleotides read TGTGCCAGCACAAACCCCCAAGGCATACAAGATACGCAGTATTTT.